This T cell receptor (beta chain) stems from a study of PD-1 blockade in classical Hodgkin lymphoma. The CDR3 consists of 13 residues. In germline, CDR1 is ENHRY, CDR2 SYGVKD. Trimming cost V 6 bases and J 5 bases; bases outside gene matches: 4. Each and every patient relapsed after autologous stem cell transplantation, and patients got differing brentuximab vedotin exposure. TCRdb keeps only in-frame clones here, not all; method: immunoSEQ multiplex PCR. The data contain about 40,000 clones, 87% of them seen just once; the ten biggest clones take up 9% to 10%. The sequence was obtained from a human donor with classical Hodgkin lymphoma. The chain uses TRBV10-3 and TRBJ2-1, with 7 nucleotides matching TRBD2. The specimen comprised peripheral blood mononuclear cells (PBMCs), sampled at baseline. The CDR3 spells CAISGGGDNEQFF. The CDR3 nucleotides are TGTGCCATCAGCGGCGGGGGAGACAATGAGCAGTTCTTC.